Following are 24 T cell receptor gamma chains from one sample sequenced in a study of gammadelta T cells in human blood. TCRdb re-called the RT-PCR reads using CATT. The table lists around 240 gamma-chain clones, about 2.2% of them singletons, with almost 40% in the top ten. What was sequenced was non-Vgamma9Vdelta2 gamma-delta T cells from infant blood. The source of these receptors is a human donor.

Points on this clone: A much bigger clone sits one base away, suggesting this may be a read error. Distinct nucleotide sequences in the sample also encode this CDR3. This chain links TRGV2 with TRGJP1. There are 14 residues in the CDR3. CDR1 is EGSNGY, CDR2 YDSYNSKV, per germline. CDR3 in amino acids: CATWDGLTGWFKIF. The CDR3 region has the DNA TGTGCAACCTGGGACGGGCTCACTGGTTGGTTCAAGATATTT.

In this sample, this clone is large. The rearrangement joins TRGV3 to TRGJ1 or TRGJ2. With 3 bases clipped from V and 9 bases from J, the junction kept 5 bases outside the gene matches. The CDR3 spans 11 residues. Germline-derived CDR1 and CDR2 are VTNTFY and YDVSTARD (reference sequence). The CDR3 DNA reads as TGTGCCACCTGGGACGGATTTAAGAAACTCTTT. This encodes CATWDGFKKLF.

A few counts support this clone. A much more abundant neighbour one base away suggests this may be a read error. It is unclear where the CDR3 begins or ends on the DNA, so no DNA is shown, and the CDR3 is as TCRdb lists it. This chain links TRGV11 with TRGJP1. TRGV11 is treated as an ORF (open reading frame) with a function not yet certain. The CDR3 length is 18 residues, termini included. The CDR3 here is CTTVPAGQPTLSGWFKIF.

This clone was seen only a few times. TCRdb shows a much larger clone's protein in place of this DNA's translation, and the two differ at residue 2, likely through a read error; the protein shown is translated from the DNA. V and J are TRGV3 and TRGJ1 or TRGJ2. Germline lookup yields CDR1 VTNTFY and CDR2 YDVSTARD (reference sequence). The CDR3 contains 13 residues. The CDR3 coding sequence is TGTACCACCTGGGACAGGCACTATTATAAGAAACTCTTT. This encodes CTTWDRHYYKKLF.

Comments on this clone: Since a much larger clone is just one base distant, this may be a read error. The genes are TRGV10 and TRGJP1. TRGV10 counts as an open reading frame of uncertain function. This CDR3 comprises 14 residues. After removal of 8 bases from V and 0 bases from J, the junction contained 4 bases not matched to a gene. The CDR3 protein is CAAWEYTTGWFKIF. The CDR3 region has the DNA TGTGCTGCGTGGGAGTATACCACTGGTTGGTTCAAGATATTT.

Turning to this clone: The protein in TCRdb stems from a much larger clone and differs at residue 3 from this DNA's translation, likely a read error; here the protein is translated from the DNA. The chain carries TRGV5 and TRGJ1 or TRGJ2. The CDR3 length is 13 residues. Looked up from germline, CDR1 is VINAFY and CDR2 is YDVSNSKD. CDR3 in DNA: TGTGCCAACTGGGACAGGCACTATTATAAGAAACTCTTT. Translating gives CANWDRHYYKKLF.

By frequency in the sample, this clone is large. The V call is TRGV4, the J call TRGJ1 or TRGJ2. This CDR3 spans 13 amino acids. The germline V gene has CDR1 EGSTGY and CDR2 YDSYTSSV. Germline trimming cut 6 bases from V and 2 bases from J; bases unmatched to any gene: 7. CDR3 bases: TGTGCCACCTGGCCCCCGGATTATTATAAGAAACTCTTT. It yields the protein CATWPPDYYKKLF.

By share of the sample, this clone is hyperexpanded (1% or more). Within the sample, other DNA sequences also encode this same CDR3. J is TRGJ1 or TRGJ2 and V is TRGV5. This CDR3 has 13 amino acids. Germline-derived CDR1 and CDR2 are VINAFY and YDVSNSKD. Germline trimming cut 0 bases from V and 4 bases from J; bases unmatched to any gene: 3. DNA of the CDR3: TGTGCCACCTGGGACAGGCACTATTATAAGAAACTCTTT. Protein sequence: CATWDRHYYKKLF.

This clone is large. The chain has TRGV4 and TRGJ1 or TRGJ2. The ends lost 1 base at V and 9 bases at J; junction bases unmatched: 3. Germline V gene lookup returns CDR1 EGSTGY and CDR2 YDSYTSSV. The CDR3 length is 11 residues. For the CDR3, the DNA is TGTGCCACCTGGGATGGACCTAAGAAACTCTTT. This codes for CATWDGPKKLF.

On this clone: It is unclear where the CDR3 begins or ends on the DNA, so no DNA is shown, and the CDR3 is as TCRdb lists it. The genes are TRGV11 and TRGJP1. TRGV11 is an ORF, with its function uncertain. The CDR3 is made up of 13 amino acids, end residues included. The CDR3: CTTVPPTGWFKIF.

In the case of this clone: A read error is the likely source, as a far larger clone sits one nucleotide away. This same CDR3 is encoded by further DNA sequences in the sample. This chain links TRGV2 with TRGJ1 or TRGJ2. Per the germline V gene, CDR1 is EGSNGY and CDR2 is YDSYNSKV. The CDR3 is 12 amino acids. The CDR3 sequence: CATWDGYYKKLF. In DNA, the CDR3 is TGTGCAACCTGGGACGGTTATTATAAGAAACTCTTT.

This clone is judged large. The V and J genes are TRGV2 and TRGJ1 or TRGJ2. The CDR3 sequence is 12 residues long. The V and J ends lost 0 bases and 6 bases, in that order; junction bases with no gene match: 2. Germline CDR1 and CDR2: EGSNGY and YDSYNSKV. The CDR3 DNA reads as TGTGCCACCTGGGACGGGCGTTATAAGAAACTCTTT. Translating gives CATWDGRYKKLF.

As to this clone: TCRdb's listed protein matches a much larger clone and diverges from this DNA's translation at residue 4, likely through a read error; the protein shown comes from the DNA. The chain combines TRGV10 with TRGJ1 or TRGJ2. TRGV10 counts as an open reading frame of uncertain function. CDR3 length equals 13 residues. The ends lost 11 bases at V and 3 bases at J; junction bases unmatched: 11. The CDR3 DNA follows: TGTGCTGCGGGGGAGGGTCGTTATTATAAGAAACTCTTT. Residues: CAAGEGRYYKKLF.

This clone has a handful of counts. TCRdb's listed protein matches a much larger clone and diverges from this DNA's translation at residue 12, likely through a read error; the protein shown comes from the DNA. The chain recombines TRGV4 with TRGJ1 or TRGJ2. Per the germline V gene, CDR1 is EGSTGY and CDR2 is YDSYTSSV. This CDR3 region has 16 residues. Written as DNA, the CDR3 is TGTGCCACCTGGGATGGGCCTGAATTTGGGTATTGTAAGAAACTCTTT. It encodes CATWDGPEFGYCKKLF.

This clone has a handful of counts. Given a far larger clone just one base away, this is likely a sequencing read error. Other DNA sequences within the sample encode an identical CDR3. The rearrangement links TRGV4 to TRGJP1. Looked up from germline, CDR1 is EGSTGY and CDR2 is YDSYTSSV. V shed 3 bases, J shed 0 bases, and the junction held 7 bases outside the gene matches. This CDR3 comprises 16 residues. This CDR3 reads CATWDFRYTTGWFKIF. CDR3 in DNA: TGTGCCACCTGGGATTTTCGTTATACCACTGGTTGGTTCAAGATATTT.

In this sample, this clone turned up a few times. A read error likely explains why the TCRdb protein, taken from a much larger clone, differs from this DNA's translation at residue 7; the protein shown is translated from the DNA. The rearrangement links TRGV9 to TRGJ1 or TRGJ2. Germline V CDR1 and CDR2: GITISATS, ISYDGTV (reference sequence). J gave up 10 bases and V 0 bases, and 18 bases lay outside the gene matches. The CDR3 is made up of 16 amino acids. CDR3: CALWEVHIVRLSKKLF. The CDR3 DNA follows: TGTGCCTTGTGGGAGGTGCACATCGTTCGTCTATCAAAGAAACTCTTT.

This clone is large (0.1 to 1%). This chain links TRGV8 with TRGJ1 or TRGJ2. Germline CDR1 and CDR2: VENAVY and YDSYNSRV. The V and J ends lost 2 bases and 6 bases, in that order; junction bases with no gene match: 10. The CDR3 has 14 residues. CDR3 sequence reads: CATWDKPRLYKKLF. In nucleotides, the CDR3 is TGTGCCACCTGGGATAAACCCCGCCTTTATAAGAAACTCTTT.

This clone is classed as large. The chain carries TRGV4 and TRGJ1 or TRGJ2. The CDR3 length is 14 residues. Per germline, CDR1 EGSTGY and CDR2 YDSYTSSV. J was trimmed by 0 bases and V by 5 bases; bases with no gene match: 7. Written as DNA, the CDR3 is TGTGCCACCTGGGGAAACCGGAATTATTATAAGAAACTCTTT. It specifies CATWGNRNYYKKLF.

Worth noting for this clone: With only one base between it and a far larger clone, this is likely a read error. The chain is built from TRGV11 and TRGJP1. TRGV11 falls under the ORF class, with uncertain function. The CDR3 contains 11 residues. This CDR3 is CAPKAGWFQIF. As DNA, the CDR3 is TGTGCCCCCAAGGCGGGTTGGTTCCAGATATTT.

This clone was picked up a small number of times. Being one base from a much bigger clone, this may be a read error. The genes are TRGV10 and TRGJP1. TRGV10 is filed as an ORF, its function uncertain. V shed 14 bases, J shed 6 bases, and the junction held 13 bases outside the gene matches. The CDR3 is 13 amino acids. The CDR3 DNA is TGTGCTCCCCCCTCGGGCCCTGGTTGGTTCAAGATATTT. Translating it yields CAPPSGPGWFKIF.

A remark on this clone: One end of the junction is discordant with germline, which a read error may explain. The same CDR3 arises from other DNA sequences in this sample as well. The chain couples TRGV2 to TRGJ1 or TRGJ2. This CDR3 has 13 residues. Germline CDR1 is EGSNGY and CDR2 is YDSYNSKV. CDR3 nucleotide sequence: TGTGCCACATGGGAACAGAATTATTATAAGAAACTCTTT. As protein: CATWEQNYYKKLF.

By share, this clone ranks as medium-sized. V and J are TRGV4 and TRGJ1 or TRGJ2. Germline CDR1 and CDR2: EGSTGY and YDSYTSSV. This CDR3 is built from 11 residues. Trimming cost V 3 bases and J 7 bases; bases outside gene matches: 3. CDR3 DNA sequence: TGTGCCACCTGGGATTGGTATAAGAAACTCTTT. This codes for CATWDWYKKLF.

There are a few counts of this clone. The protein held in TCRdb is that of a much larger clone and does not match this DNA's translation at residue 15, likely because of a read error; the protein shown is translated from the DNA. The V call is TRGV4, the J call TRGJP2. The CDR3 spans 16 residues. The germline V gene encodes CDR1 EGSTGY and CDR2 YDSYTSSV. CDR3 in amino acids: CATWDFRYTTGWFKTF. The CDR3 DNA is TGTGCCACCTGGGATTTCCGTTATACCACTGGTTGGTTCAAGACGTTT.

This clone was observed a few times. A read error likely explains this, since a far larger clone differs by one base. The chain combines TRGV5 with TRGJ1 or TRGJ2. Germline loops: CDR1 VINAFY, CDR2 YDVSNSKD. CDR3 size: 15 residues. CDR3 residues: CATGDGVRGYYKKLF. The DNA of the CDR3 is TGTGCCACCGGGGACGGAGTAAGGGGTTATTATAAGAAACTCTTT.